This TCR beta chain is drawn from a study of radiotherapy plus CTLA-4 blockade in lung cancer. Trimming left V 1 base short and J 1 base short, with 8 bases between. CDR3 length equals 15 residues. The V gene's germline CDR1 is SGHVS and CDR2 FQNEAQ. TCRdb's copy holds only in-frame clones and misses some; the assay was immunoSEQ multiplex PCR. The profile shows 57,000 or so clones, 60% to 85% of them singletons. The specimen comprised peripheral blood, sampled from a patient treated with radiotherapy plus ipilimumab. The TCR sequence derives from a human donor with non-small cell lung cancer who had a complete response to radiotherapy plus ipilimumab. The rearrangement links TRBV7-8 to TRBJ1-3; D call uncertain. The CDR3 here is CASSLGAASGNTIYF. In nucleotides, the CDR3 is TGTGCCAGCAGCTTAGGCGCAGCTTCTGGAAACACCATATATTTT.